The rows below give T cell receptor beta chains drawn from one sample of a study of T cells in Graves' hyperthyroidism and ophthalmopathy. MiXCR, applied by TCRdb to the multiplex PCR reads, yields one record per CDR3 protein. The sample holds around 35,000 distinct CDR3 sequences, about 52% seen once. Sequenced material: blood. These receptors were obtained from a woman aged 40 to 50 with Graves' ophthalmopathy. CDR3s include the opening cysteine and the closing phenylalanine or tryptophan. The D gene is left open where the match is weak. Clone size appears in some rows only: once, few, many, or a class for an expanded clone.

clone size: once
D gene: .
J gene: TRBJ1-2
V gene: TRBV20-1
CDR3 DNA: TGCAGTGTGAACAGCTATGGCTACACCTTC
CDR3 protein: CSVNSYGYTF

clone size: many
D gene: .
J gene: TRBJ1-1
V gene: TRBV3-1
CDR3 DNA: TGTGCCAGCAGCCAAGGCCTGGGGTGGAGCACTGAAGCTTTCTTT
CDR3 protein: CASSQGLGWSTEAFF

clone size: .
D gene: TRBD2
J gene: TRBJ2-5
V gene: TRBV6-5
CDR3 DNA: TGTGCCAGCATTCGGGGACTAGTTAAGGAGACCCAGCACTTC
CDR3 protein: CASIRGLVKETQHF

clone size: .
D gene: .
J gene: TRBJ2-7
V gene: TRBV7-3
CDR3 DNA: TGTGCTAGACCCCTCCTCTACGAGCAGTACTTC
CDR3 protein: CARPLLYEQYF

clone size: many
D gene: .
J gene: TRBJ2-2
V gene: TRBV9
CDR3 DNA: TGTGCCAGCAGCGTAGGAAACGGGGAGCTGTTTTTT
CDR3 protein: CASSVGNGELFF

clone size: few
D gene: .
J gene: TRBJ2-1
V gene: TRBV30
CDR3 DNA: TGTGCCGGCTCGGGGTCTGGGAATGAGCAGTTCTTC
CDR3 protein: CAGSGSGNEQFF

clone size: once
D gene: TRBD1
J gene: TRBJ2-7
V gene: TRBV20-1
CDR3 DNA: TGCAGTGCTACCCGGGACAGTATATCCTACGAGCAGTACTTC
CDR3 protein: CSATRDSISYEQYF

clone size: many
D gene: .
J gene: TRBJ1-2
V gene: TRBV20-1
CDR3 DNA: TGCAGTGCTCGTAACAGGGTCCTCTATGGCTACACCTTC
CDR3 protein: CSARNRVLYGYTF

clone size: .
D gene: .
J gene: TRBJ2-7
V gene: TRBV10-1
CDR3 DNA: TGCGCCAGCAGTGGGCAGGATGCCTACGAGCAGTACTTC
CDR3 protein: CASSGQDAYEQYF

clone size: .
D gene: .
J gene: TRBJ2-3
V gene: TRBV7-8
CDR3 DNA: TGTGCCAGCAGCCAGGGCCCCAATGAGCAGTATTTT
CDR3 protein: CASSQGPNEQYF

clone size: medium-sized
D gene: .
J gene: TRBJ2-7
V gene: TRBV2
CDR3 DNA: TGTGCCAGCACCCTACACGAGCAGTACTTC
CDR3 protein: CASTLHEQYF

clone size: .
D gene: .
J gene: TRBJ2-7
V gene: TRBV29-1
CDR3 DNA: TGCAGCGTCCCCGGCATTTCGTCCTACGAGCAGTACTTC
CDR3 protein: CSVPGISSYEQYF

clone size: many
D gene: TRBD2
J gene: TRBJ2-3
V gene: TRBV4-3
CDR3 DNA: TGCGCCAGCAGCCAAGATCCGGTGAGCGGGGGTACAGATACGCAGTATTTT
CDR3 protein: CASSQDPVSGGTDTQYF

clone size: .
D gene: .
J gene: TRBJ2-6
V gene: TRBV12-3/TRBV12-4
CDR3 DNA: TGTGCCAGCAGTGCCGACGGGGCCAACGTCCTGACTTTC
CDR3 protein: CASSADGANVLTF

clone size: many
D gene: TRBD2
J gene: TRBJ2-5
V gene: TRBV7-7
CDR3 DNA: TGTGCTAGCAGCTTAGTCGGGGGGGCGGTGGAGACCCAGTACTTC
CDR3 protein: CASSLVGGAVETQYF

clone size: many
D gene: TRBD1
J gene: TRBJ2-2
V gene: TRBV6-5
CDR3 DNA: TGTGCCAGCAGTTCTGACAGGGGTGTCGCCGGGGAGCTGTTTTTT
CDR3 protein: CASSSDRGVAGELFF

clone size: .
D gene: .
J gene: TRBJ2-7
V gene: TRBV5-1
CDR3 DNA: TGCGCCAGCAGCGTCCGACTAGAGGGCTACGAGCAGTACTTC
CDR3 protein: CASSVRLEGYEQYF

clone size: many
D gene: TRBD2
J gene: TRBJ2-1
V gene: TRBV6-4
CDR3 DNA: TGTGCCAGCAGCCGACTAGCGGGAGGTCCCAGGGAGCAGTTCTTC
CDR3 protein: CASSRLAGGPREQFF

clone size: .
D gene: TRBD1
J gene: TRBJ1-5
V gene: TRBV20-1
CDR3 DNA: TGCAGTGCTAAGCGACAGGGGGCCGGTCAGCCCCAGCATTTT
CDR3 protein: CSAKRQGAGQPQHF

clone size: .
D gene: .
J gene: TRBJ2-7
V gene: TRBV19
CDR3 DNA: TGTGCCAGTAGAGCCGTACCGGGATCGTACGAGCAGTACTTC
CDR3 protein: CASRAVPGSYEQYF

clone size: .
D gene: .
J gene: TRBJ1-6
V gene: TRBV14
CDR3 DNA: TGTGCCAGCAGCCAAGGAGGGTTCGAGAATTTTATTTCACCCCTCCACTTT
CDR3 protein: CASSQGGFENFISPLHF

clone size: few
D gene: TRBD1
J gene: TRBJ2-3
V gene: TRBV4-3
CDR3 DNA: TGCGCCAGCAGCCAAAGGTACCAGGGGGCAACAGATACGCAGTATTTT
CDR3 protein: CASSQRYQGATDTQYF

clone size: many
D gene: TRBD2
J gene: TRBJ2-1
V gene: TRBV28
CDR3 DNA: TGTGCCAGCAGCATTAGCGGGAGGGCGTACAATGAGCAGTTCTTC
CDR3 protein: CASSISGRAYNEQFF

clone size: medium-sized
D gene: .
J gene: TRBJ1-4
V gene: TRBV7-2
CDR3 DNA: TGTGCCAGCAGCTTTGATAAGGGTGGCGAAAAACTGTTTTTT
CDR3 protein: CASSFDKGGEKLFF

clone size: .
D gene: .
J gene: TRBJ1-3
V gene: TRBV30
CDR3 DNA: TGTGCCCGGAGTGTGAACGGTGGAAACACCATATATTTT
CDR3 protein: CARSVNGGNTIYF

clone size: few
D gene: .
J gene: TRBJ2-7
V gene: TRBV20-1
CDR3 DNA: TGCAGTGCTAGAGCGATAAGCAGCTCCTACGAGCAGTACTTC
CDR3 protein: CSARAISSSYEQYF

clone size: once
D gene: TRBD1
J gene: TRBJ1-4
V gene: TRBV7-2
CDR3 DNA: TGTGCCAGCAGGCCGGGACAGGGGGAAAAACTGTTTTTT
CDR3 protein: CASRPGQGEKLFF

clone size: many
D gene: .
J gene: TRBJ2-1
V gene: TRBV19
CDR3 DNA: TGTGCCAGTAGTATGAAGACTAGTTCCCACAATGAGCAGTTCTTC
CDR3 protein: CASSMKTSSHNEQFF

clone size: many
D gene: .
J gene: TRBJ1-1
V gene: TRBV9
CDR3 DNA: TGTGCCAGCAGCGTAGCCGGGTGGGCGGGCACTGAAGCTTTCTTT
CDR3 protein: CASSVAGWAGTEAFF

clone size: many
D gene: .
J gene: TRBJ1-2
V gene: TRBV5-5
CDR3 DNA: TGTGCCAGCAGCTTCCGGTCTTTTCCTGGGGCTAATTTCTATGGCTACACCTTC
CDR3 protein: CASSFRSFPGANFYGYTF

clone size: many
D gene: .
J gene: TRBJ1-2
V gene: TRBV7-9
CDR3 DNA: TGTGCCAGCAGCTTAGTCCTACCCCTACGAAATTATGGCTACGCCTTC
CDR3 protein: CASSLVLPLRNYGYAF

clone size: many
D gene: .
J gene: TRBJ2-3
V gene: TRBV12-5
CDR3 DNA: TGTGCTAGTACTATCGGGGGGCCGAGAGATACGCAGTATTTT
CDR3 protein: CASTIGGPRDTQYF

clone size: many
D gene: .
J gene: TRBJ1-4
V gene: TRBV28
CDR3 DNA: TGTGCCAGCAGTTCGGACGGGTCTTGGGAAAAACTGTTTTTT
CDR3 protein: CASSSDGSWEKLFF

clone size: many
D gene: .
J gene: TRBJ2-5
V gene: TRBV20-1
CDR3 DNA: TGCAGTGCTAGAATCGCTAGCGAGATAAAAGAGACCCAGTACTTC
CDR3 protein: CSARIASEIKETQYF

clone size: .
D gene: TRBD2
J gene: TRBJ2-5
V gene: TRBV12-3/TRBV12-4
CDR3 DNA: TGTGCCAGCAGTTCCGGGACTAGCGGGAGTGAGACCCAGTACTTC
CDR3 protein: CASSSGTSGSETQYF

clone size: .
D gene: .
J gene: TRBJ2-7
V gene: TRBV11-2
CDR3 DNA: TGTGCCAGCAGCTTGAACTTCAGGTTACAGCGTCTTTACCACGAGCAGTACTTC
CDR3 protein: CASSLNFRLQRLYHEQYF

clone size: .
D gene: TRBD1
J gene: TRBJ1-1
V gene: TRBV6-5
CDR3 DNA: TGTGCCAGCAGTGAGGCAGGGGGCACGGAAGCTTTCTTT
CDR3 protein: CASSEAGGTEAFF

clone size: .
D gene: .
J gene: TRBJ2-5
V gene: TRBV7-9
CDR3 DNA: TGTGCCAGCAGCTTAGCGGCGAGTAATCAGCCCCAGTACTTC
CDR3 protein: CASSLAASNQPQYF

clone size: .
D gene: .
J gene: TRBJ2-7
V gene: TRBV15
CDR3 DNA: TGTGCCACCAGCAGCTCGGGCCAAATCTACGAGCAGTACTTC
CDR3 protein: CATSSSGQIYEQYF

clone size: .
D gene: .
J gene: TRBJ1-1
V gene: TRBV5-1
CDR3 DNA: TGCGCCAGCATCCCAAGGATGGGGATGACAACTGAAGCTTTCTTT
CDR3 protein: CASIPRMGMTTEAFF

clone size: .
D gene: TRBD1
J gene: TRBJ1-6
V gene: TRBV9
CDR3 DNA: TGTCCAAGCAACGTAGGGACAGGGACGGGCGCACCCCTCCACTTT
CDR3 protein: CPSNVGTGTGAPLHF

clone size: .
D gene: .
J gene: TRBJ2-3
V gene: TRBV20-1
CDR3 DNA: TGCAGTGCCCCGGCCCCGCGCACAGATACGCAGTATTTT
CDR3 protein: CSAPAPRTDTQYF